The clone carrying this TCR beta chain was seen many times. As yet, its antigen is unknown. Germline CDR1 and CDR2: SGHDT and YYEEEE. The CDR3 has 14 amino acids. Trimming took off 2 bases at V and 2 bases at J, with 10 bases between the two ends. These data belong to a study of identical twins. Template switching (which added a universal primer site) was used, and cDNA carried unique molecular identifiers. TCRdb analysed the 5' RACE reads with MiXCR anew, one entry per CDR3 protein. Of 1.5 million to 2 million distinct CDR3 sequences listed, 32% were seen once; the top ten hold about 0.27%. Broader study findings: Twins showed weaker excess sharing in their beta out-of-frame sequences. Insertion counts were lower in abundant cord blood beta clonotypes, a trend that memory repertoires did not show.

The TCR was taken from a newborn girl in good health. Material: cord blood. The V call is TRBV5-6, the J call TRBJ1-2; D gene uncertain. The CDR3 here is CASSLRVGNYGYTF. The CDR3 region has the DNA TGTGCCAGCAGCTTACGGGTTGGAAACTATGGCTACACCTTC.